This TCR beta chain was recovered during a study of blood T cell repertoires in COVID-19. Turning to the study itself: Sources were T cells, B-cell-depleted T cells, or PBMCs; the material itself was cDNA or gDNA.

This CDR3 contains 13 residues. Germline lookup yields CDR1 GTSNPN and CDR2 SVGIG (reference sequence). The V gene lost 2 bases and the J gene lost 4 bases, with 11 bases spanning the gap. Per the original data handling: Reference gene primer amplification in the assay estimated nucleated cell counts. Sequencing used immunoSEQ multiplex PCR; TCRdb keeps in-frame clones, though not all of them. V, J and clone size derive from that table, while D and trimming were established from the DNA sequence. The sample has around 190,000 clones, approximately 83% seen once; the top ten hold roughly 9.1%. The chain uses TRBV30 and TRBJ2-5; tentatively, D is TRBD2 (5 bases). Input material: peripheral blood. The TCR comes from a man aged 45-60 years with active or convalescent COVID-19. CDR3 loop: CAWSRPGSETQYF. DNA of the CDR3: TGTGCCTGGAGTCGTCCGGGGTCAGAGACCCAGTACTTC.